The 19 T cell receptor beta chains given below trace back to one sample, sequenced in a study of cytomegalovirus exposure and HLA in healthy donors. 60 Vbeta and 13 Jbeta primers were used in PCR. The assay was immunoSEQ multiplex PCR, and TCRdb's table has in-frame clones only and misses some. The repertoire holds some 140,000 clones, approximately 8.9% seen once, with about 7.5% in the top ten. The sequenced sample was PBMCs. The receptors come from a woman in her thirties or forties in good health and CMV-seropositive.

This chain links TRBV5-1 with TRBJ2-2; 8 nucleotides align to TRBD2. J was trimmed by 4 bases and V by 5 bases; bases with no gene match: 10. CDR1 SGHRS and CDR2 YFSETQ come from the germline V gene. CDR3 length: 16 residues. CDR3 protein: CASSPSSGGPTGELFF. CDR3 sequence (DNA): TGCGCCAGCAGTCCGTCAAGCGGGGGTCCCACCGGGGAGCTGTTTTTT.

This clone turned up a few times. The chain recombines TRBV2 with TRBJ2-3; D is ambiguous. Trimming left V 5 bases short and J 8 bases short, with 8 bases between. The CDR3 extends over 11 amino acids. Germline V CDR1 and CDR2: SNHLY, FYNNEI. CDR3: CASSQLATQYF. The CDR3 DNA is TGTGCCAGCAGTCAACTCGCTACGCAGTATTTT.

V is TRBV9 and J is TRBJ1-3, with a weak D call TRBD1 (5 bases). The V gene lost 4 bases and the J gene lost 0 bases, with 5 bases spanning the gap. The CDR3 covers 13 residues. Germline loops: CDR1 SGDLS, CDR2 YYNGEE. Here the CDR3 reads CASSRGSGNTIYF. Written as DNA, the CDR3 is TGTGCCAGCAGCAGGGGCTCTGGAAACACCATATATTTT. Full variable domain (rest looked up from reference TRBV9 and TRBJ1-3): DSGVTQTPKHLITATGQRVTLRCSPRSGDLSVYWYQQSLDQGLQFLIQYYNGEERAKGNILERFSAQQFPDLHSELNLSSLELGDSALYFCASSRGSGNTIYFGEGSWLTVV.

The chain recombines TRBV5-5 with TRBJ1-6; D might be TRBD1 (5 bases). This CDR3 is 16 amino acids long. Per germline, CDR1 SGHKS and CDR2 YYEKEE (reference sequence). V gave up 0 bases and J gave up 7 bases, with 14 bases separating them. CDR3 nucleotides: TGTGCCAGCAGCTTGGCGTCCCAGGGCGGCAATTCACCCCTCCACTTT. Encoded protein: CASSLASQGGNSPLHF.

This clone was observed a few times. V and J are TRBV7-3 and TRBJ2-7; D gene unclear. The CDR3 contains 13 residues. V was trimmed by 0 bases and J by 4 bases, leaving 7 bases between them. CDR1 and CDR2 (germline): SGHTA, FQGTGA. This CDR3 is CASSLTWRYEQYF. CDR3 sequence (DNA): TGTGCCAGCAGCTTAACCTGGCGGTACGAGCAGTACTTC.

Only a few counts were recorded for this clone. V and J are TRBV11-2 and TRBJ1-1, with 7 bases identical to TRBD1. The CDR3 sequence is 15 residues long. Trimming took 2 bases from V and 2 from J; bases not matched to a gene: 5. CDR1 is SGHAT, CDR2 FQNNGV, per germline. CDR3 DNA: TGTGCCAGCAGCTTATTAGGGACAGACAACACTGAAGCTTTCTTT. Its translation is CASSLLGTDNTEAFF.

This clone was counted only a few times. V is TRBV2 and J is TRBJ1-2; D possibly corresponds to TRBD1 (6 bases). Germline CDR1 and CDR2: SNHLY and FYNNEI. The length of the CDR3 is 13 residues. The V gene lost 6 bases and the J gene lost 10 bases, with 18 bases spanning the gap. Written as DNA, the CDR3 is TGTGCCAGCAGCCTCTCGGACAGAGGGCTCTACACCTTC. As protein: CASSLSDRGLYTF. Supplemented by reference TRBV2 and TRBJ1-2, the full variable domain reads EPEVTQTPSHQVTQMGQEVILRCVPISNHLYFYWYRQILGQKVEFLVSFYNNEISEKSEIFDDQFSVERPDGSNFTLKIRSTKLEDSAMYFCASSLSDRGLYTFGSGTRLTVV.

This clone turned up a few times. The gene calls are TRBV9 and TRBJ1-5; D might be TRBD1 (6 bases). Looked up from germline, CDR1 is SGDLS and CDR2 is YYNGEE. V was cut by 2 bases and J by 3 bases, with 9 bases left in between. The CDR3 totals 14 residues. DNA for the CDR3: TGTGCCAGCAGCGTGTCAGGGGCCAATCAGCCCCAGCATTTT. Translated, it gives CASSVSGANQPQHF. Filled out from reference TRBV9 and TRBJ1-5, the complete variable domain reads DSGVTQTPKHLITATGQRVTLRCSPRSGDLSVYWYQQSLDQGLQFLIQYYNGEERAKGNILERFSAQQFPDLHSELNLSSLELGDSALYFCASSVSGANQPQHFGDGTRLSIL.

This clone was seen more than once but under ten times. The chain employs TRBV7-3 and TRBJ2-4; possible D gene TRBD2, 6 bases. CDR3 length: 15 amino acids. CDR1 is SGHTA, CDR2 FQGTGA, per germline. Trimming cost V 3 bases and J 6 bases, with 15 bases left between them. This CDR3 reads CASSFYGGAGNIQYF. DNA of the CDR3: TGTGCCAGCAGCTTTTACGGGGGAGCTGGAAACATTCAGTACTTC.

This clone has more than one count but fewer than ten. This chain links TRBV7-7 with TRBJ2-2; D may be TRBD2 (6 bases). This CDR3 spans 14 amino acids. Trimming took 5 bases from V and 5 from J, leaving 12 bases between them. CDR1 and CDR2 (germline): SSHAT, FNYEAQ (reference sequence). The CDR3 loop is CASSPGGRTGELFF. In DNA, the CDR3 is TGTGCCAGCAGCCCTGGAGGGCGGACCGGGGAGCTGTTTTTT.

This clone was detected a few times. This chain connects TRBV5-5 to TRBJ2-7; D unclear. The CDR3 length is 14 residues. Per germline, CDR1 SGHKS and CDR2 YYEKEE (reference sequence). V was pared by 10 bases and J by 0 bases, with 17 bases between. CDR3 loop: CAGRYELNSYEQYF. In nucleotides, the CDR3 is TGTGCCGGTCGATATGAGCTCAACTCCTACGAGCAGTACTTC.

This clone was picked up a small number of times. At the DNA level, this CDR3 is encoded by other sequences in the same sample as well. The V gene is TRBV9, the J gene TRBJ2-5; a possible D gene is TRBD1 (6 bases). Trimming cost V 4 bases and J 5 bases, with 6 bases left between them. The length of the CDR3 is 11 residues. CDR1 and CDR2 from the germline V gene are SGDLS and YYNGEE. The CDR3 loop reads CASSRGETQYF. CDR3 nucleotide sequence: TGTGCCAGCAGCAGGGGGGAGACCCAGTACTTC.

The chain couples TRBV19 to TRBJ1-6, with D hard to call. CDR1 is LNHDA and CDR2 is SQIVND in the germline V gene (reference sequence). Trimming removed 6 bases from V and 3 bases from J, with 9 bases in between. This CDR3 spans 14 amino acids. The CDR3 loop reads CASRPGIYNSPLHF. The CDR3 bases are TGTGCCAGTAGACCGGGGATCTATAATTCACCCCTCCACTTT.

The chain is built from TRBV10-2 and TRBJ2-2; 7 nucleotides line up with TRBD2. Germline loops: CDR1 WSHSY, CDR2 SAAADI. The V segment lost 10 bases and the J segment 7 bases; nucleotides outside the gene matches: 9. The CDR3 runs 13 residues. This CDR3 reads CAIGDYHGGELFF. As DNA, the CDR3 is TGCGCCATCGGGGACTACCACGGCGGGGAGCTGTTTTTT.

The table lists this clone with a few counts. CDR3 sequence: CASSAAGTGVTEAFF. CDR3 DNA: TGTGCCAGCAGCGCGGCCGGGACAGGGGTCACTGAAGCTTTCTTT. The gene calls are TRBV5-4 and TRBJ1-1; TRBD1 matches 10 bases. The CDR3 consists of 15 residues. Germline CDR1 is SGHNT and CDR2 is YYREEE (reference sequence). V was pared by 4 bases and J by 4 bases, with 7 bases of the junction left unmatched.

This clone has just a few counts. The chain employs TRBV5-4 and TRBJ2-7; D is unclear. The CDR3 sequence is 17 residues long. Trimming shortened V by 0 bases and J by 1 base, and 17 bases separated the two germline ends. Germline V lookup: CDR1 SGHNT, CDR2 YYREEE (reference sequence). The CDR3 loop is CASSLAGGATRSYEQYF. The CDR3 nucleotides read TGTGCCAGCAGCTTGGCGGGTGGAGCCACCCGATCCTACGAGCAGTACTTC.

A few counts support this clone. The chain links TRBV19 to TRBJ2-4; 7 bases map to TRBD1. Unmatched junction bases numbered 5, after V lost 3 bases and J lost 0 bases. The germline V gene encodes CDR1 LNHDA and CDR2 SQIVND (reference sequence). There are 16 residues in the CDR3. The CDR3: CASSMTGPIAKNIQYF. The CDR3 nucleotides are TGTGCCAGTAGTATGACAGGGCCTATAGCCAAAAACATTCAGTACTTC.

The rearrangement joins TRBV9 to TRBJ1-1; possible D gene TRBD1, 6 bases. From germline, CDR1 is SGDLS and CDR2 YYNGEE. V lost 2 bases and J 6 bases, leaving 17 bases between the germline ends. CDR3 length: 15 residues. CDR3 amino acids: CASSVLSTGIAEAFF. CDR3 nucleotides: TGTGCCAGCAGCGTGCTCTCCACAGGGATAGCTGAAGCTTTCTTT.

This clone has more than one count but fewer than ten. The chain carries TRBV11-3 and TRBJ2-2; 9 bases line up with TRBD1. In germline, CDR1 is SGHNT, CDR2 YENEEA. Unmatched junction bases numbered 6, after V lost 3 bases and J lost 1 base. CDR3 length: 17 residues. For the CDR3, the DNA is TGTGCCAGCAGCTTCCTACAGGGGGCGGGGAACACCGGGGAGCTGTTTTTT. It codes for CASSFLQGAGNTGELFF.